The 6 T cell receptor beta chains below all came from one sample that was sequenced in a study of immune heterogeneity within non-small cell lung tumors. A first 10-cycle multiplex round used 32 V-gene and 13 J-gene primers on TCR beta CDR3. TCRdb ran MiXCR on the multiplex PCR reads and lists one entry per CDR3 protein. The repertoire holds 20,000 to 25,000 distinct CDR3 sequences, with 25% to 35% as singletons. Bulk tumor gDNA, about 640 ng per sample, served as the TCR template. Surgery yielded several widely spaced biopsies per primary tumor. Each patient presented with untreated, newly diagnosed non-small cell lung cancer and received curative surgery. Sequenced material: lung tumor tissue. The receptors were gathered from a man between 35 and 55 years old with non-small cell lung cancer.

This clonotype has more than one count but fewer than ten. V usage is TRBV2 and J usage is TRBJ2-3; TRBD1 or TRBD2 may be the D gene (6 bases each). Germline CDR1 reads SNHLY; CDR2 reads FYNNEI. V was pared by 4 bases and J by 2 bases, with 19 bases between. The CDR3 extends over 17 amino acids. CDR3 DNA sequence: TGTGCCAGCAGTGGGCACGGGGGCCTCCTCGCCACAGATACGCAGTATTTT. Its translation is CASSGHGGLLATDTQYF. Looking up the rest from reference TRBV2 and TRBJ2-3 gives the full variable domain: EPEVTQTPSHQVTQMGQEVILRCVPISNHLYFYWYRQILGQKVEFLVSFYNNEISEKSEIFDDQFSVERPDGSNFTLKIRSTKLEDSAMYFCASSGHGGLLATDTQYFGPGTRLTVL.

This clonotype has at least ten counts. V and J are TRBV6-1 and TRBJ1-5; TRBD1 agrees at 8 bases. Per germline, CDR1 MNHNS and CDR2 SASEGT. Losses at the gene ends were 6 bases for V and 3 bases for J; bases not matched to a gene: 10. This CDR3 spans 16 amino acids. The CDR3 region has the DNA TGTGCCAGCAGCTCTCCTGACAGGGGTCCCAATCAGCCCCAGCATTTT. Amino acids: CASSSPDRGPNQPQHF.

This clonotype was found a few times. The chain has TRBV29-1 and TRBJ1-5; 7 bases are a match to TRBD1. The CDR3 extends over 13 amino acids. The germline gives CDR1 SQVTM, CDR2 ANQGSEA. V gave up 8 bases and J gave up 3 bases; unmatched junction bases: 7. The chain's CDR3 is CSTSTGFNQPQHF. DNA of the CDR3: TGCAGCACCTCGACAGGGTTCAATCAGCCCCAGCATTTT.

There are many counts of this clonotype. J is TRBJ2-7 and V is TRBV6-1; no clear D. The CDR3 contains 13 residues. Germline loops: CDR1 MNHNS, CDR2 SASEGT. The V gene lost 8 bases and the J gene lost 5 bases, with 16 bases spanning the gap. The CDR3 bases are TGTGCCAGCCCCTCAGGCACCTTCAACGAGCAGTACTTC. It yields the protein CASPSGTFNEQYF.

Remarks on this clonotype: This sequence may be a read error, since a much larger clone differs from it by one base. The V gene is TRBV20-1, the J gene TRBJ2-7; D perhaps matches TRBD2 (6 bases). The CDR3 is 14 amino acids. The germline gives CDR1 DFQATT, CDR2 SNEGSKA (reference sequence). In DNA, the CDR3 is TGCAGTGCAAGTAGTTTGCGGGGATCCTACGAGCACTACTTC. Its translation is CSASSLRGSYEHYF.

This clonotype is medium-sized within its sample. The chain employs TRBV18 and TRBJ2-7; D gene uncertain. The V end was cut by 3 bases, the J end by 5 bases, with 17 bases between. The CDR3 sequence is 15 residues long. Germline assignment: CDR1 KGHSH and CDR2 LQKENI. Here the CDR3 reads CASSPGRAGLHEQYF. As DNA, the CDR3 is TGTGCCAGCTCACCTGGCCGTGCAGGCCTCCACGAGCAGTACTTC.